These 2 T cell receptor beta chains were sequenced from one sample in a study of cytomegalovirus exposure and HLA in healthy donors. A multiplex PCR was run with 60 Vbeta primers and 13 Jbeta primers. Assay: immunoSEQ multiplex PCR; the TCRdb copy retains only in-frame clones and omits some. The data hold about 110,000 clones, with less than 80% observed a single time. Source material: PBMCs. The receptors shown here come from a man in his thirties or forties in good health and CMV-seropositive.

The chain carries TRBV14 and TRBJ2-5, with 9 bases fitting TRBD1. The junction had 8 bases not matched to a gene; V was cut back by 3 bases and J by 3 bases. CDR1 is SGHDN and CDR2 is FVKESK in the germline V gene. The CDR3 length is 16 residues. The CDR3 loop reads CASSHLDRGEEETQYF. DNA of the CDR3: TGTGCCAGCAGCCACCTCGACAGGGGGGAGGAAGAGACCCAGTACTTC.

This clone has just a few counts. The chain is built from TRBV5-1 and TRBJ1-6; no clear D. The CDR3 loop spans 16 amino acids. Trimming shortened V by 4 bases and J by 0 bases, and 11 bases separated the two germline ends. From germline, CDR1 is SGHRS and CDR2 YFSETQ. CDR3 in amino acids: CASSEEEGSYNSPLHF. The DNA of the CDR3 is TGCGCCAGCAGCGAGGAAGAGGGCTCCTATAATTCACCCCTCCACTTT.